The clone carrying this T cell receptor (beta chain) was seen a single time. The data were obtained in a study of shared clonotypes between healthy human individuals. The CDR3 loop spans 11 amino acids. Per germline, CDR1 DFQATT and CDR2 SNEGSKA (reference sequence). The table came from immunoSEQ multiplex PCR; TCRdb's copy has only in-frame clones and leaves some out. This sample has fewer than 2.5 million clones, with approximately 93% found just once. The specimen was naive CD4+ T cells from PBMCs. The subset here: CD45RA+ positively selected. The chain is built from TRBV20-1 and TRBJ1-2; no clear D. The receptor comes from a man aged 18 to 30 in good health. Some clones in this sample may be carry-over from other donors' samples. The CDR3 loop reads CSELRNYGYTF. CDR3 nucleotide sequence: TGCAGCGAACTACGTAACTATGGCTACACCTTC.